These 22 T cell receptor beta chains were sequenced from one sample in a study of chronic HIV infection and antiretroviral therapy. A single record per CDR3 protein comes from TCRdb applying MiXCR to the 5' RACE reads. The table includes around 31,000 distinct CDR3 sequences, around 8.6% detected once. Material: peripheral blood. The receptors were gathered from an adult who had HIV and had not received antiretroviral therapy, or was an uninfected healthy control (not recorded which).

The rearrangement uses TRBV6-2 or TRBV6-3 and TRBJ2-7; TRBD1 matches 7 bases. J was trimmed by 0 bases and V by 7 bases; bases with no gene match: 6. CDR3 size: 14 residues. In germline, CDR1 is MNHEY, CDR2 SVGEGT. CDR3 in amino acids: CASTKRQGSYEQYF. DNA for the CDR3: TGTGCCAGCACCAAAAGACAGGGCTCCTACGAGCAGTACTTC.

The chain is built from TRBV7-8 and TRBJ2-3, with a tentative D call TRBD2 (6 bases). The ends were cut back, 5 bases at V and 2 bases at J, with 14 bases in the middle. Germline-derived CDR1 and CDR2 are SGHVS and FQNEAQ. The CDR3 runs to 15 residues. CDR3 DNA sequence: TGTGCCAGCAGCACGCTAGCGAAGATCACAGATACGCAGTATTTT. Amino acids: CASSTLAKITDTQYF.

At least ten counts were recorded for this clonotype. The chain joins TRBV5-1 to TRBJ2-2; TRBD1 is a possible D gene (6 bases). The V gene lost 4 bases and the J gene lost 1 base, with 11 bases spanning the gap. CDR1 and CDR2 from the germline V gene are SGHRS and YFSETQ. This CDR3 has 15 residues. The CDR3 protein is CASSMGAGNTGELFF. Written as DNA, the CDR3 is TGCGCCAGCAGCATGGGGGCAGGGAACACCGGGGAGCTGTTTTTT. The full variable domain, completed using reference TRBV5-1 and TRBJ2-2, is KAGVTQTPRYLIKTRGQQVTLSCSPISGHRSVSWYQQTPGQGLQFLFEYFSETQRNKGNFPGRFSGRQFSNSRSEMNVSTLELGDSALYLCASSMGAGNTGELFFGEGSRLTVL.

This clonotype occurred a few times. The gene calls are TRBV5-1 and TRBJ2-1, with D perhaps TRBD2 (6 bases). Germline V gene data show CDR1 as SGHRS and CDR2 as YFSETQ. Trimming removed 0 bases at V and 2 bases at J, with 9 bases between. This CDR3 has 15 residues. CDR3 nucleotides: TGCGCCAGCAGCTTGGATGCTAGCGCCTACAATGAGCAGTTCTTC. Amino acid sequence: CASSLDASAYNEQFF.

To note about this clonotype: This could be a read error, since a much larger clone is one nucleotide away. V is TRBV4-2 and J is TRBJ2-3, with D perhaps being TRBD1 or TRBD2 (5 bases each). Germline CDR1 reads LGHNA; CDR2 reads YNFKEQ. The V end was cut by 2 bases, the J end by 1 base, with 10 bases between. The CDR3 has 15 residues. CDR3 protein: CASSQFRDRTDTQYF. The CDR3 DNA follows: TGTGCCAGCAGCCAATTCAGGGACCGCACAGATACGCAGTATTTT.

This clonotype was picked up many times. Here the CDR3 reads CSVGVSGGTDTQYF. Written as DNA, the CDR3 is TGCAGCGTTGGTGTTAGCGGGGGCACAGATACGCAGTATTTT. V gene TRBV29-1 combines with J gene TRBJ2-3; 8 bases align to TRBD2. CDR3 length: 14 residues. The germline V gene encodes CDR1 SQVTM and CDR2 ANQGSEA. The ends lost 4 bases at V and 1 base at J; junction bases unmatched: 4.

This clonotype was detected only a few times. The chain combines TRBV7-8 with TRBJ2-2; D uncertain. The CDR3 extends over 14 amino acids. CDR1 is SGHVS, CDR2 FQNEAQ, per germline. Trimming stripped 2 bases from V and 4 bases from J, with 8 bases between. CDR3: CASSLYSSTGELFF. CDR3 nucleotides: TGTGCCAGCAGCTTATACAGTTCCACCGGGGAGCTGTTTTTT.

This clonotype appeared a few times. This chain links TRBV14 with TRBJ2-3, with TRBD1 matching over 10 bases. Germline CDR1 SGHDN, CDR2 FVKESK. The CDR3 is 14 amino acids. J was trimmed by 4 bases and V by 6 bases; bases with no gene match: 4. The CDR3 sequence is CASSRTGGPDTQYF. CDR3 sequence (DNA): TGTGCCAGCAGTCGGACAGGGGGACCAGATACGCAGTATTTT.

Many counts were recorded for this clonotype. As DNA, the CDR3 is TGCGCCAGCAGCTTGGCTAGCGGGTACGAGCAGTACTTC. As protein: CASSLASGYEQYF. The genes are TRBV5-1 and TRBJ2-7, with 8 bases lining up with TRBD2. CDR1 is SGHRS, CDR2 YFSETQ, per germline. This CDR3 region has 13 residues. The V segment lost 0 bases and the J segment 4 bases; nucleotides outside the gene matches: 0.

CDR3 protein: CASSEDQGSTDTQYF. The CDR3, as DNA: TGTGCCAGCAGTGAAGACCAGGGAAGCACAGATACGCAGTATTTT. The chain employs TRBV6-4 and TRBJ2-3, with D possibly being TRBD1 (5 bases). Germline V gene lookup returns CDR1 MRHNA and CDR2 SNTAGT. Trimming removed 3 bases from V and 0 bases from J, with 10 bases in between. The CDR3 is 15 residues long.

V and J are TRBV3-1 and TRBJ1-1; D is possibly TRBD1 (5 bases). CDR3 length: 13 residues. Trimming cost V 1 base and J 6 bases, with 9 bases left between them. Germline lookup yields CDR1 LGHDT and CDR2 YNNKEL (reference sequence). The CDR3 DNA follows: TGTGCCAGCAGCCAAGGACAGCTCCCTGAAGCTTTCTTT. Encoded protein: CASSQGQLPEAFF.

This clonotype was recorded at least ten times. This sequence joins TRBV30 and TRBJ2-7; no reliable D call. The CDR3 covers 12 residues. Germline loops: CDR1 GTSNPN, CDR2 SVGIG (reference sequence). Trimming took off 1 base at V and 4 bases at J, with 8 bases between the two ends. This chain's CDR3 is CAWSDPGYEQYF. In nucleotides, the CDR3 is TGTGCCTGGAGTGACCCGGGTTACGAGCAGTACTTC.

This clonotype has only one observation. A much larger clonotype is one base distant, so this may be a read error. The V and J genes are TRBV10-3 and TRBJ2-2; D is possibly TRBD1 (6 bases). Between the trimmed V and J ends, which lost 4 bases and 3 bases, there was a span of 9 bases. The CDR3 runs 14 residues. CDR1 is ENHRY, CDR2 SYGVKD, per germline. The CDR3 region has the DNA TGTGCCATCAGTGGAACAGGGTACACCGGGGAGCTGTTTTTT. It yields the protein CAISGTGYTGELFF.

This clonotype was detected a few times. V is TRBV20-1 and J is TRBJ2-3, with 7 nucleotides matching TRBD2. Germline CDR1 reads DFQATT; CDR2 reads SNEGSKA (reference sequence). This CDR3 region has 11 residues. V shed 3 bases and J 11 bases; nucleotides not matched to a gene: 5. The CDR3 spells CSARAGVEQYF. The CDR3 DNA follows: TGCAGTGCTAGGGCGGGAGTCGAGCAGTATTTT.

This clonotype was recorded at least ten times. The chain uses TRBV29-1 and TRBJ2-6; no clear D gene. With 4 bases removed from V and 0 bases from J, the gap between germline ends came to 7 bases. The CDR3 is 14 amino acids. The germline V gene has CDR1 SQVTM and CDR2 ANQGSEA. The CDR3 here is CSVGGDSGANVLTF. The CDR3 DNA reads TGCAGCGTTGGAGGAGACTCTGGGGCCAACGTCCTGACTTTC.

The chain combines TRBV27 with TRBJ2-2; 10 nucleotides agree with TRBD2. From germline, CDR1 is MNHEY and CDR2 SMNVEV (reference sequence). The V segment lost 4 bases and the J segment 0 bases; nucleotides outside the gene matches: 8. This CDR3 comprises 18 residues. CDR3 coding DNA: TGTGCCAGCAGTTCGGGACTAGCGCTTGACGCGAACACCGGGGAGCTGTTTTTT. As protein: CASSSGLALDANTGELFF.

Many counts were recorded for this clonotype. CDR3 coding DNA: TGTGCCACCAGTGATTTTAGGGGGCTGGACAATGAGCAGTTCTTC. This codes for CATSDFRGLDNEQFF. This chain connects TRBV24-1 to TRBJ2-1, with 7 positions matching TRBD1. CDR1 is KGHDR, CDR2 SFDVKD, per germline. J lost 5 bases, V lost 1 base, and 4 bases had no gene match. The CDR3 is made up of 15 amino acids.

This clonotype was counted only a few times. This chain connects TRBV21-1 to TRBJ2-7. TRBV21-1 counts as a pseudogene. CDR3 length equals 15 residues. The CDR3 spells CASSKSTAPSYEQYF. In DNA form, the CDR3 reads TGTGCCAGCAGCAAAAGTACAGCACCCTCCTACGAGCAGTACTTC.

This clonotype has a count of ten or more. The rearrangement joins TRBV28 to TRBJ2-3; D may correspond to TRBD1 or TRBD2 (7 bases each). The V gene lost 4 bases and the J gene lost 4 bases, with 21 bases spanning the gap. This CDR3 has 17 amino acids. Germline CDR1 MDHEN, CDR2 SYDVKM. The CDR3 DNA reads TGTGCCAGCAGTTCGCCGAGACAGGGAGGGAGAGCAGATACGCAGTATTTT. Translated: CASSSPRQGGRADTQYF.

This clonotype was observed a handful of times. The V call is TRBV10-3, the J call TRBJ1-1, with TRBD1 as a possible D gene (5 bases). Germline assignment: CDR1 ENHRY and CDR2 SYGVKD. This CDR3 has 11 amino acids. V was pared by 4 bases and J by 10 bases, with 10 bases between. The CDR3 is CAISVAGIAFF. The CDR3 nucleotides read TGTGCCATCAGTGTGGCAGGGATAGCTTTCTTT.

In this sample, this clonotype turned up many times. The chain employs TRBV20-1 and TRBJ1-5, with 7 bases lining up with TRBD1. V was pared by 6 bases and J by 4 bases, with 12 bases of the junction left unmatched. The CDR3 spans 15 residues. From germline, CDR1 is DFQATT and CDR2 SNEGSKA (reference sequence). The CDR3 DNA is TGCAGTGCACCGTACGACAGGGCTGGGAATCAGCCCCAGCATTTT. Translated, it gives CSAPYDRAGNQPQHF.

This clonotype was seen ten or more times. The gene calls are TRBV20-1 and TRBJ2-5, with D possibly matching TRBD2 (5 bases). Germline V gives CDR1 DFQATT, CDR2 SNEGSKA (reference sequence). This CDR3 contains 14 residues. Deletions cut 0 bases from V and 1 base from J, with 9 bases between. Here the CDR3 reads CSARDGVSQETQYF. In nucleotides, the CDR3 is TGCAGTGCTAGAGACGGGGTGAGCCAAGAGACCCAGTACTTC.